Following are 2 T cell receptor beta chains from one sample sequenced in a study of T cell repertoires in cytomegalovirus infection. TCRdb used MiXCR to reprocess the reads, holding one entry per CDR3 protein. The sample holds just under 300,000 distinct CDR3 sequences, around 10% seen once. The sample was PBMCs. Receptors originate from a human donor in good health (CMV status not recorded). Some clones in this sample may be carry-over from other donors' samples.

This clonotype was seen more than once but under ten times. V and J are TRBV20-1 and TRBJ2-5, with D unclear. The CDR3 sequence is 13 residues long. With 3 bases removed from V and 3 bases from J, the gap between germline ends came to 11 bases. CDR1 is DFQATT and CDR2 is SNEGSKA in the germline V gene (reference sequence). As DNA, the CDR3 is TGCAGTGCTAGCTCGGCGCCGAAAGAGACCCAGTACTTC. Translated: CSASSAPKETQYF.

This chain uses TRBV7-9 with TRBJ2-7; 9 bases are a match to TRBD1. V was clipped by 3 bases and J by 4 bases; unmatched bases: 1. There are 13 residues in the CDR3. CDR1 and CDR2 (germline): SEHNR, FQNEAQ (reference sequence). In DNA form, the CDR3 reads TGTGCCAGCAGCTTGGACAGGGGTTACGAGCAGTACTTC. Translation: CASSLDRGYEQYF.